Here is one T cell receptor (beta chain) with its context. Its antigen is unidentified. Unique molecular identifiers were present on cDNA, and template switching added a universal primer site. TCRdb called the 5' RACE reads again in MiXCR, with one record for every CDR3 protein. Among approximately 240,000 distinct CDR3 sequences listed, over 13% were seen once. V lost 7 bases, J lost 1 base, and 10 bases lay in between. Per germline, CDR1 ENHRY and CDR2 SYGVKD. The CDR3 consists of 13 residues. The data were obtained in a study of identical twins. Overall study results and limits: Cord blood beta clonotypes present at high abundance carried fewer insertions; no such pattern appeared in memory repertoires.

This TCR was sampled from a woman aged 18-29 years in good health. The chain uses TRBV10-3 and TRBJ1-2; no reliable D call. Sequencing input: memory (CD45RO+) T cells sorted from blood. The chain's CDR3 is CAITQGLNYGYTF. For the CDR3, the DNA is TGTGCCATCACCCAAGGGCTTAACTATGGCTACACCTTC.